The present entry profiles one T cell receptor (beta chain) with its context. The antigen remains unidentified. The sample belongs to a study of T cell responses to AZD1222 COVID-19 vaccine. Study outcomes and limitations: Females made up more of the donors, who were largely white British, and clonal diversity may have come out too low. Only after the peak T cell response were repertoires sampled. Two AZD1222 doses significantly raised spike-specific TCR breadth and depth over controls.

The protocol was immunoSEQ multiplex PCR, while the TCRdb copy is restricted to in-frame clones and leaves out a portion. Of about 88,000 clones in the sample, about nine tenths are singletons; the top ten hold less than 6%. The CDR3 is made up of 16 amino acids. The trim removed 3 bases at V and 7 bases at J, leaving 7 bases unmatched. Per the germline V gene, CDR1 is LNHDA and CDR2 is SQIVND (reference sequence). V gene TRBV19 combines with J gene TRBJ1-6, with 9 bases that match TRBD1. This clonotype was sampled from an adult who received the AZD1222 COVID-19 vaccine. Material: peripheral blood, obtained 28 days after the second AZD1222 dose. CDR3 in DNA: TGTGCCAGTAGTATGGTGACTGGGACAGGGAATTCACCCCTCCACTTT. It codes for CASSMVTGTGNSPLHF.